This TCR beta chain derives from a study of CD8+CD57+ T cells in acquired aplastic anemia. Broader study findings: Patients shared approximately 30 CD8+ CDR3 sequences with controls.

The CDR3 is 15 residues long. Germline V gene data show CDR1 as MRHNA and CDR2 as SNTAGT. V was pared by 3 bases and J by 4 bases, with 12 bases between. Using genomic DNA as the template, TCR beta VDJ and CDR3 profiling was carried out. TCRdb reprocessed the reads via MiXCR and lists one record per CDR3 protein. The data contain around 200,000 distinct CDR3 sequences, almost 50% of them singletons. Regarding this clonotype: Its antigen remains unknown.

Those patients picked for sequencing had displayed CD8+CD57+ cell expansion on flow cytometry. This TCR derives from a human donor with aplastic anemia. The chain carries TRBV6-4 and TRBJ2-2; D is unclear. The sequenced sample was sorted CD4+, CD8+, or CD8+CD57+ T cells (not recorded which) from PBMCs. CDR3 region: CASSEGQVGTGELFF. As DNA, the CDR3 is TGTGCCAGCAGTGAAGGGCAGGTTGGCACCGGGGAGCTGTTTTTT.